This TCR beta chain was captured in a study of follicular helper T cells after annual influenza vaccination. The time point denotes: 2015-2016 season, pre-vaccination. This table comes from immunoSEQ multiplex PCR, and its TCRdb copy is limited to in-frame clones, with some not included. The sample lists roughly 6,100 clones, approximately 78% occurring once. Study-level results: Plasmablast frequency change correlated with clonality change in ICOS+CD38+ cTfh. Day 7 ICOS+CD38+ clones later appeared mostly in ICOS-CD38- cTfh.

Regarding this clone: Its matching antigen is unknown.

Deletions cut 4 bases from V and 5 bases from J, with 20 bases between. Germline lookup yields CDR1 MNHEY and CDR2 SVGAGI. This CDR3 has 16 residues. The specimen comprised CXCR5- memory CD4+ T cells sorted from blood, sampled on the day of influenza vaccination. This clonotype originated in an adult who received the influenza vaccine. V and J are TRBV6-5 and TRBJ1-1; D might be TRBD1 (6 bases). This chain's CDR3 is CASSSSFRGGSTEAFF. CDR3 DNA sequence: TGTGCCAGCAGTTCCTCTTTTCGTGGGGGCTCAACTGAAGCTTTCTTT.